The 29 T cell receptor beta chains in this list originate from one sample, sequenced in a study of cytomegalovirus exposure and HLA in healthy donors. The PCR was carried out with 60 Vbeta primers and 13 Jbeta primers. Measured with immunoSEQ multiplex PCR; TCRdb has only the in-frame clones, and not every one. The repertoire consists of around 200,000 clones, with approximately 85% occurring once and the leading ten covering around 2.3%. Material: PBMCs. Receptor source: a woman aged 50 to 60 in good health and CMV-seronegative.

The chain links TRBV28 to TRBJ2-5; TRBD1 is a possible D gene (6 bases). The ends were cut back, 5 bases at V and 5 bases at J, with 15 bases in the middle. Germline CDR1 is MDHEN and CDR2 is SYDVKM. The CDR3 contains 14 residues. CDR3 DNA sequence: TGTGCCAGCAGTCCCCGGGACATAGCCGAGACCCAGTACTTC. Amino acid sequence: CASSPRDIAETQYF. The whole variable domain, remainder taken from reference TRBV28 and TRBJ2-5, is DVKVTQSSRYLVKRTGEKVFLECVQDMDHENMFWYRQDPGLGLRLIYFSYDVKMKEKGDIPEGYSVSREKKERFSLILESASTNQTSMYLCASSPRDIAETQYFGPGTRLLVL.

This rearrangement joins TRBV19 to TRBJ2-7; 7 nucleotides match TRBD1. Germline V gives CDR1 LNHDA, CDR2 SQIVND (reference sequence). The CDR3 has 14 amino acids. Unmatched junction bases numbered 8, after V lost 6 bases and J lost 3 bases. CDR3 DNA sequence: TGTGCCAGTAGCCCGACGACAGGGAGCTACGAGCAGTACTTC. It translates to CASSPTTGSYEQYF. The full variable domain, in which reference TRBV19 and TRBJ2-7 provide the parts outside the CDR3, is DGGITQSPKYLFRKEGQNVTLSCEQNLNHDAMYWYRQDPGQGLRLIYYSQIVNDFQKGDIAEGYSVSREKKESFPLTVTSAQKNPTAFYLCASSPTTGSYEQYFGPGTRLTVT.

The V and J genes are TRBV29-1 and TRBJ2-3; 8 bases map to TRBD1. Germline V gene lookup returns CDR1 SQVTM and CDR2 ANQGSEA. Trimming cost V 2 bases and J 0 bases; bases outside gene matches: 4. CDR3 length: 15 residues. The CDR3 coding sequence is TGCAGCGTTGAAAACAGGGGGGATAGCACAGATACGCAGTATTTT. This gives the protein CSVENRGDSTDTQYF.

The rearrangement joins TRBV2 to TRBJ2-3; 9 nucleotides match TRBD1. CDR1 and CDR2 from the germline V gene are SNHLY and FYNNEI. The CDR3 contains 14 residues. Losses at the gene ends were 8 bases for V and 2 bases for J; bases not matched to a gene: 5. The CDR3 reads CASSGTGNTDTQYF. The CDR3 region has the DNA TGTGCCAGCTCCGGGACAGGGAACACAGATACGCAGTATTTT.

This chain connects TRBV11-3 to TRBJ2-1, with TRBD1 matching over 9 bases. The CDR3 is made up of 16 amino acids. Germline values: CDR1 SGHNT, CDR2 YENEEA. V dropped 3 bases and J dropped 5; count of bases not matched to a gene: 8. The CDR3 is CASSFRGGTGNNEQFF. CDR3 in DNA: TGTGCCAGCAGCTTTAGAGGCGGGACAGGGAACAATGAGCAGTTCTTC.

This sequence joins TRBV14 and TRBJ2-7; 9 bases are shared with TRBD2. This CDR3 has 19 amino acids. The V segment lost 4 bases and the J segment 3 bases; nucleotides outside the gene matches: 19. CDR1 is SGHDN and CDR2 is FVKESK in the germline V gene. CDR3 sequence: CASSPHPAGGPLVRYEQYF. In DNA, the CDR3 is TGTGCCAGCAGCCCCCACCCTGCGGGAGGGCCGTTAGTCCGCTACGAGCAGTACTTC.

J is TRBJ2-7 and V is TRBV18, with 10 bases lining up with TRBD2. The length of the CDR3 is 18 residues. Trimming took 2 bases from V and 0 from J; bases not matched to a gene: 10. CDR1 is KGHSH and CDR2 is LQKENI in the germline V gene. The CDR3 loop reads CASSPIASGRGSSYEQYF. In nucleotides, the CDR3 is TGTGCCAGCTCACCAATCGCTAGCGGGAGAGGGAGCTCCTACGAGCAGTACTTC.

The genes are TRBV6-5 and TRBJ1-3; 8 bases line up with TRBD1. Germline assignment: CDR1 MNHEY and CDR2 SVGAGI. With 0 bases clipped from V and 7 bases from J, the junction kept 5 bases outside the gene matches. The CDR3 extends over 15 amino acids. The CDR3 DNA is TGTGCCAGCAGTTACTCGACAGGGGTAGGCAACACCATATATTTT. It encodes CASSYSTGVGNTIYF.

The chain is built from TRBV7-8 and TRBJ2-5; TRBD2 aligns across 10 bases. The CDR3 runs to 14 residues. With V trimmed by 2 bases and J by 11 bases, 8 bases remained unmatched. Germline CDR1 and CDR2: SGHVS and FQNEAQ. For the CDR3, the DNA is TGTGCCAGCAGCTTAAGCGGGGGGGTGGGGGAGCAGTACTTC. Amino acid sequence: CASSLSGGVGEQYF. Supplemented by reference TRBV7-8 and TRBJ2-5, the full variable domain reads GAGVSQSPRYKVAKRGQDVALRCDPISGHVSLFWYQQALGQGPEFLTYFQNEAQLDKSGLPSDRFFAERPEGSVSTLKIQRTQQEDSAVYLCASSLSGGVGEQYFGPGTRLLVL.

The chain couples TRBV7-2 to TRBJ2-7; 7 positions match TRBD1. Losses at the gene ends were 5 bases for V and 2 bases for J; bases not matched to a gene: 9. The length of the CDR3 is 15 residues. Germline V CDR1 and CDR2: SGHTA, FQGNSA. The CDR3 reads CASSPGQPSTYEQYF. The CDR3, as DNA: TGTGCCAGCAGCCCGGGACAGCCCTCCACCTACGAGCAGTACTTC.

The rearrangement links TRBV7-2 to TRBJ2-3; 9 nucleotides line up with TRBD2. V gave up 1 base and J gave up 4 bases; unmatched junction bases: 6. The CDR3 sequence is 16 residues long. Germline lookup yields CDR1 SGHTA and CDR2 FQGNSA. CDR3 bases: TGTGCCAGCAGCTTAGGGCTAGCGGGGCCCTCAGATACGCAGTATTTT. This sequence encodes CASSLGLAGPSDTQYF.

This clone was observed once. V and J are TRBV19 and TRBJ1-4; 9 bases fit TRBD1. The germline gives CDR1 LNHDA, CDR2 SQIVND (reference sequence). This CDR3 spans 14 amino acids. V lost 3 bases to trimming and J lost 4 bases; unmatched junction nucleotides: 0. The CDR3 sequence: CASSMTGGNEKLFF. The CDR3 nucleotides are TGTGCCAGTAGTATGACAGGGGGTAATGAAAAACTGTTTTTT.

The chain links TRBV6-5 to TRBJ2-3; 11 bases fit TRBD1. Trimming cost V 4 bases and J 3 bases; bases outside gene matches: 6. The CDR3 has 16 residues. CDR1 MNHEY and CDR2 SVGAGI come from the germline V gene. The CDR3 region is CASSFGQGAFTDTQYF. DNA for the CDR3: TGTGCCAGCAGTTTCGGACAGGGGGCCTTTACAGATACGCAGTATTTT.

The rearrangement uses TRBV7-9 and TRBJ2-7, with D hard to call. V lost 5 bases and J 0 bases, leaving 5 bases between the germline ends. Germline V gene data show CDR1 as SEHNR and CDR2 as FQNEAQ (reference sequence). This CDR3 has 12 amino acids. For the CDR3, the DNA is TGTGCCAGCAGCCCCGGCTCCTACGAGCAGTACTTC. It is translated as CASSPGSYEQYF.

The chain joins TRBV7-3 to TRBJ2-7, with 7 nucleotides matching TRBD2. Per germline, CDR1 SGHTA and CDR2 FQGTGA. Trimming removed 5 bases from V and 4 bases from J; junction bases left unmatched: 8. This CDR3 is 14 amino acids long. The CDR3 sequence is CASSPSGSGYEQYF. In DNA, the CDR3 is TGTGCCAGCAGCCCCTCGGGTAGCGGGTACGAGCAGTACTTC.

V and J are TRBV5-6 and TRBJ2-7; 8 bases line up with TRBD2. The CDR3 is 16 amino acids. J lost 2 bases, V lost 1 base, and 8 bases had no gene match. Germline CDR1 and CDR2: SGHDT and YYEEEE. Here the CDR3 reads CASSLTALAAPYEQYF. The CDR3 DNA is TGTGCCAGCAGCTTGACCGCACTAGCGGCTCCCTACGAGCAGTACTTC.

V and J are TRBV7-2 and TRBJ1-2; TRBD1 matches 10 bases. The CDR3 is 14 residues long. The germline CDR1 and CDR2 sequences are SGHTA and FQGNSA. V was clipped by 5 bases and J by 4 bases; unmatched bases: 4. The CDR3 protein is CASSLRDRGYGYTF. The CDR3 DNA sequence: TGTGCCAGCAGCCTCCGGGACAGGGGCTATGGCTACACCTTC.

CDR3 nucleotides: TGCGCCAGCAGCACAGGACAGGGGAAGGAAAAACTGTTTTTT. Translation: CASSTGQGKEKLFF. The gene calls are TRBV5-1 and TRBJ1-4; 9 bases align to TRBD1. CDR3 size: 14 residues. Germline-derived CDR1 and CDR2 are SGHRS and YFSETQ. After removal of 4 bases from V and 8 bases from J, the junction contained 6 bases not matched to a gene.

V is TRBV19 and J is TRBJ2-2; D is unresolved. Trimming took 1 base from V and 3 from J, leaving 12 bases between them. The CDR3 is 16 residues long. Germline V gene data show CDR1 as LNHDA and CDR2 as SQIVND (reference sequence). The CDR3 DNA sequence: TGTGCCAGTAGTATAGGAGGCCCCTGGGACACCGGGGAGCTGTTTTTT. Translation: CASSIGGPWDTGELFF.

This clone has only one observation. The chain has TRBV28 and TRBJ2-1; maybe TRBD2 (6 bases). V was pared by 7 bases and J by 6 bases, with 19 bases between. The CDR3 covers 15 residues. Germline CDR1 reads MDHEN; CDR2 reads SYDVKM. CDR3 residues: CASNKAGRWGNEQFF. The CDR3 coding sequence is TGTGCCAGCAATAAAGCAGGGAGGTGGGGCAATGAGCAGTTCTTC.

This clone was seen just once. DNA for the CDR3: TGTGCCACCAGCAGAGATAGAATGGGAGATCAGCCCCAGCATTTT. Translated, it gives CATSRDRMGDQPQHF. The chain has TRBV15 and TRBJ1-5; D remains unclear. The CDR3 extends over 15 amino acids. Per the germline V gene, CDR1 is LNHNV and CDR2 is YYDKDF (reference sequence). V was cut by 0 bases and J by 5 bases, with 11 bases left in between. The variable domain in full, completed from reference TRBV15 and TRBJ1-5, reads DAMVIQNPRYQVTQFGKPVTLSCSQTLNHNVMYWYQQKSSQAPKLLFHYYDKDFNNEADTPDNFQSRRPNTSFCFLDIRSPGLGDTAMYLCATSRDRMGDQPQHFGDGTRLSIL.

The chain combines TRBV27 with TRBJ2-3, with D possibly being TRBD2 (5 bases). Germline CDR1 MNHEY, CDR2 SMNVEV (reference sequence). V lost 7 bases to trimming and J lost 3 bases, with 14 bases between them. CDR3 length equals 14 residues. CDR3 amino acids: CASKQTRLTDTQYF. CDR3 sequence (DNA): TGTGCCAGCAAACAGACAAGACTAACAGATACGCAGTATTTT.

The chain has TRBV5-4 and TRBJ1-2, with TRBD1 matching over 10 bases. This CDR3 has 13 residues. Germline V gene data show CDR1 as SGHNT and CDR2 as YYREEE (reference sequence). The V segment lost 4 bases and the J segment 6 bases; nucleotides outside the gene matches: 3. The CDR3 spells CASSPGTGDGYTF. In DNA, the CDR3 is TGTGCCAGCAGCCCCGGGACAGGGGATGGCTACACCTTC.

The chain couples TRBV5-1 to TRBJ2-2, with 8 nucleotides matching TRBD2. The CDR3 is 17 amino acids. J was trimmed by 0 bases and V by 6 bases; bases with no gene match: 10. In germline, CDR1 is SGHRS, CDR2 YFSETQ. This CDR3 reads CASTPRASGSNTGELFF. In DNA, the CDR3 is TGCGCCAGCACCCCCAGGGCTAGCGGGTCGAACACCGGGGAGCTGTTTTTT.

The chain employs TRBV2 and TRBJ1-1; TRBD1 matches at 9 bases. The CDR3 is made up of 14 amino acids. CDR1 is SNHLY, CDR2 FYNNEI, per germline. The V and J ends lost 4 bases and 7 bases, in that order; junction bases with no gene match: 7. The CDR3 sequence: CASSGTGGWSEAFF. DNA for the CDR3: TGTGCCAGCAGTGGAACAGGGGGCTGGAGTGAAGCTTTCTTT.

The V call is TRBV6-1, the J call TRBJ2-1; 8 bases match TRBD1. The CDR3 is 13 amino acids. The junction had 5 bases not matched to a gene; V was cut back by 6 bases and J by 7 bases. Germline CDR1 and CDR2: MNHNS and SASEGT. CDR3 sequence: CASSRQGLNEQFF. In nucleotides, the CDR3 is TGTGCCAGCAGCCGACAGGGGCTGAATGAGCAGTTCTTC.

This rearrangement joins TRBV27 to TRBJ2-7; 11 bases match TRBD2. The J segment lost 4 bases and the V segment lost 4 bases, leaving 12 bases of the junction unmatched. This CDR3 spans 17 amino acids. Germline-derived CDR1 and CDR2 are MNHEY and SMNVEV (reference sequence). For the CDR3, the DNA is TGTGCCAGCAGTTCCCCCGCCGGGCCTAGCGGGGGGTACGAGCAGTACTTC. Translating gives CASSSPAGPSGGYEQYF.

The CDR3: CASSQRISGQYF. In DNA form, the CDR3 reads TGTGCCAGCAGTCAGCGGATAAGCGGGCAGTACTTC. The V call is TRBV28, the J call TRBJ2-7, with TRBD2 as a possible D gene (5 bases). From germline, CDR1 is MDHEN and CDR2 SYDVKM. This CDR3 is 12 amino acids long. Trimming pared 5 bases from V and 9 bases from J, leaving 14 bases between.

The chain couples TRBV28 to TRBJ2-6, with 11 bases identical to TRBD1. The junction had 14 bases not matched to a gene; V was cut back by 5 bases and J by 2 bases. CDR3 length equals 20 residues. Germline assignment: CDR1 MDHEN and CDR2 SYDVKM. The CDR3 is CASSLSSLGQGGTGANVLTF. The CDR3 region has the DNA TGTGCCAGCAGTCTTAGCTCTCTGGGACAGGGGGGAACTGGGGCCAACGTCCTGACTTTC.